This T cell receptor beta chain was sequenced in a study of blood T cell repertoires in COVID-19. Some clones are missing from TCRdb's copy, which holds only in-frame ones; the method was immunoSEQ multiplex PCR. In the table there are about 300,000 clones, 80% to 90% of which are singletons. Germline CDR1 SGHKS, CDR2 YYEKEE (reference sequence). V lost 0 bases, J lost 4 bases, and 11 bases lay in between. This CDR3 region has 14 residues. The sample was PBMCs or T cells enriched from blood (not recorded which). The rearrangement links TRBV5-5 to TRBJ2-7, with unresolved D. This TCR derives from a young man who had recovered from COVID-19. The CDR3 spells CASSLASGRYEQYF. The DNA of the CDR3 is TGTGCCAGCAGCTTGGCAAGTGGTAGATACGAGCAGTACTTC.